One TCR beta chain is described in this entry. The data were taken from a study of blood T cell repertoires in COVID-19. For the study at large: Both acute and convalescent COVID-19 samples were obtained from the United States, Italy and Spain. PBMCs, B-cell-depleted T cells, or T cells provided the cDNA or gDNA that made up the material.

Researchers sorted participants into cohorts using their self-reported clinical history. What the recovered Cohort 3 donors had was two negative PCRs, clearance, or symptom resolution. The ends were cut back, 3 bases at V and 5 bases at J, with 8 bases in the middle. This CDR3 region has 12 residues. The germline V gene encodes CDR1 SGHRS and CDR2 YFSETQ. Measured with immunoSEQ multiplex PCR; TCRdb has only the in-frame clones, and not every one. Among approximately 200,000 clones listed, 86% were seen once. This receptor was taken from a young woman who had recovered from COVID-19. The rearrangement joins TRBV5-1 to TRBJ1-1; possible D gene TRBD1, 5 bases. The sequencing sample was made of PBMCs or T cells enriched from blood (not recorded which). The DNA for the CDR3 is TGCGCCAGCAGCTCCAGGGTGACTGAAGCTTTCTTT. As protein: CASSSRVTEAFF.